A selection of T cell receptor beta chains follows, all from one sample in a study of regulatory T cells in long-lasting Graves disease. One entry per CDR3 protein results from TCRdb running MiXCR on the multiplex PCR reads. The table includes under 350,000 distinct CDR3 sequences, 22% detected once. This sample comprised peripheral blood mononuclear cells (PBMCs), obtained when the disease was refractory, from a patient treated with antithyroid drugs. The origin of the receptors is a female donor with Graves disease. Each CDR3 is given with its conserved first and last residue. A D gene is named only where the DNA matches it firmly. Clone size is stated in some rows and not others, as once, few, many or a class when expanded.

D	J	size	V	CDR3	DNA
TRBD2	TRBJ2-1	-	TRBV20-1	CSARIGVLAGGRTFNEQFF	TGCAGTGCTAGAATCGGTGTACTAGCGGGAGGCCGGACCTTCAATGAGCAGTTCTTC
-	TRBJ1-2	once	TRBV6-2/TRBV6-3	CASSYDSGDYGYTF	TGTGCCAGCAGTTACGATTCAGGGGACTATGGCTACACCTTC
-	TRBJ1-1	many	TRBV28	CASTLQRNTEAFF	TGTGCCAGCACCCTCCAGCGGAACACTGAAGCTTTCTTT
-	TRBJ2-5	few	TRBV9	CASSPRGRGQETQYF	TGTGCCAGCAGCCCGAGGGGTAGGGGGCAAGAGACCCAGTACTTC
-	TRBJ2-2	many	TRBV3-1	CASSQMSGANTGELFF	TGTGCCAGCAGCCAAATGAGCGGAGCAAACACCGGGGAGCTGTTTTTT
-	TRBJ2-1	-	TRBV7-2	CASRLAASGDEQFF	TGTGCCAGCAGGCTGGCCGCTAGTGGCGATGAGCAGTTCTTC
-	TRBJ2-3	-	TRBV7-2	CASSKITDTQYF	TGTGCCAGCAGCAAGATCACAGATACGCAGTATTTT
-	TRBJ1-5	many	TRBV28	CASSLQAGYQPQHF	TGTGCCAGCAGTTTACAGGCAGGATATCAGCCCCAGCATTTT
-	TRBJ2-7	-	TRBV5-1	CASSSDSEAYEQYF	TGCGCCAGCAGCTCGGACAGTGAAGCCTACGAGCAGTACTTC
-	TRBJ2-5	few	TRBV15	CATSREGSSLIKETQYF	TGTGCCACCAGCAGAGAGGGGAGTTCCCTTATAAAAGAGACCCAGTACTTC
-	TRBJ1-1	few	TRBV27	CASRSHRDGGMNTEAFF	TGTGCCAGCAGAAGCCATCGGGACGGGGGGATGAACACTGAAGCTTTCTTT
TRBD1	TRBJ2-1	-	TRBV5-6	CASSADRGVGEQFF	TGTGCCAGCAGCGCAGACAGGGGTGTTGGTGAGCAGTTCTTC
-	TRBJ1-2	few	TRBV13	CASSSGSYGYTF	TGTGCCAGCAGCTCGGGATCCTATGGCTACACCTTC
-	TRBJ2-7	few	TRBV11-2	CASSLEPGPTYEQYF	TGTGCCAGCAGCTTAGAACCAGGGCCCACGTACGAGCAGTACTTC
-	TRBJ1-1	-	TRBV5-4	CASSRDNVVAFF	TGTGCCAGCAGCCGGGACAACGTAGTAGCTTTCTTT
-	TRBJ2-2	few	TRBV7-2	CASSSVAAVSTGELFF	TGTGCCAGCAGCTCTGTAGCGGCCGTGAGCACCGGGGAGCTGTTTTTT
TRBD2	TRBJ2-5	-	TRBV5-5	CASSVSGSGWETQYF	TGTGCCAGCAGCGTTAGCGGGAGTGGTTGGGAGACCCAGTACTTC
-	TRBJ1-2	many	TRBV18	CASSPLPRAGYTF	TGTGCCAGCTCACCACTGCCCAGGGCTGGCTACACCTTC
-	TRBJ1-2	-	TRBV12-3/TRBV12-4	CASSRSRVGYGYTF	TGTGCCAGCAGCCGGAGCAGGGTCGGCTATGGCTACACCTTC
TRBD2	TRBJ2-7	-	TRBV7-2	CASSLRTRLAGYGDLHEQYF	TGTGCCAGCAGCTTAAGGACCAGACTAGCGGGATATGGAGACCTACACGAGCAGTACTTC
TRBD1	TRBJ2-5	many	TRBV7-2	CASSLASGQGQETQYF	TGTGCCAGCAGCTTAGCCTCCGGACAGGGCCAAGAGACCCAGTACTTC
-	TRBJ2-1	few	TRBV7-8	CASSLVGNSYNEQFF	TGTGCCAGCAGCTTAGTAGGAAACTCCTACAATGAGCAGTTCTTC
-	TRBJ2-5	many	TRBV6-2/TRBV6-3	CASSYDGVPGYF	TGTGCCAGCAGTTATGATGGGGTACCGGGGTACTTC
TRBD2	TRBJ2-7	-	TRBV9	CASSPRSGSTYEQYF	TGTGCCAGCAGCCCAAGAAGCGGGAGCACCTACGAGCAGTACTTC
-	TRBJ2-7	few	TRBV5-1	CASSPGLGADEQYF	TGCGCCAGCAGCCCGGGGTTGGGTGCCGACGAGCAGTACTTC
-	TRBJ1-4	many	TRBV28	CASSSGGLANEKLFF	TGTGCCAGCAGTAGTGGGGGCTTGGCTAATGAAAAACTGTTTTTT
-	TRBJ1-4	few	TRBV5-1	CASRKGGTNEKLFF	TGCGCCAGCAGGAAAGGTGGGACTAATGAAAAACTGTTTTTT
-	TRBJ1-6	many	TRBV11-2	CASSLTAPRPGNYSPLHF	TGTGCCAGCAGCTTAACCGCCCCCCGCCCAGGGAACTATTCACCCCTCCACTTT
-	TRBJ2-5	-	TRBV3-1	CASSQEAETQYF	TGTGCCAGCAGCCAAGAAGCAGAGACCCAGTACTTC
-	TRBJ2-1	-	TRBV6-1	CASSQSLQRVANF	TGTGCCAGCAGCCAATCCCTCCAGCGGGTGGCCAACTTC
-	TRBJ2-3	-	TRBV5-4	CASSPSLGPSVTDTQYF	TGTGCCAGCAGCCCCAGTTTGGGGCCTTCTGTTACAGATACGCAGTATTTT
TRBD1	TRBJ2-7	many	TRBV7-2	CASSPTGTGGYEQYF	TGTGCCAGCAGCCCGACCGGGACAGGGGGCTACGAGCAGTACTTC
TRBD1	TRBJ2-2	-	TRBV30	CAWGTGGGPGELFF	TGTGCCTGGGGGACAGGGGGCGGGCCCGGGGAGCTGTTTTTT
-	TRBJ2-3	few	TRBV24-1	CATSDPQGQGLTDTQYF	TGTGCCACCAGTGATCCCCAGGGGCAGGGCCTTACAGATACGCAGTATTTT
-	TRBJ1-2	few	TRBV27	CASSSVRDTGYTF	TGTGCCAGCAGTTCCGTACGGGACACTGGCTACACCTTC
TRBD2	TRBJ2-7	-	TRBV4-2	CASSQVLREPYEQYF	TGTGCCAGCAGCCAAGTTTTGCGGGAGCCCTACGAGCAGTACTTC
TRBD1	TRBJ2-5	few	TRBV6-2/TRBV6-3	CASRSDRERETQYF	TGTGCCAGCAGGTCCGACAGGGAGCGGGAGACCCAGTACTTC
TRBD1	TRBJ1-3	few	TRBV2	CASGTGYSGNTIYF	TGTGCCAGCGGGACAGGCTACTCTGGAAACACCATATATTTT
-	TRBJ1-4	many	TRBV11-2	CASSPYSRVEEKLFF	TGTGCCAGCAGCCCCTACTCAAGGGTGGAGGAAAAACTGTTTTTT
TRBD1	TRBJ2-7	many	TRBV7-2	CASSLVGQGSHEQYF	TGTGCCAGCAGCTTAGTGGGACAGGGGTCACACGAGCAGTACTTC
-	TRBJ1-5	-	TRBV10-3	CAISESGQPQHF	TGTGCCATCAGTGAGTCGGGTCAGCCCCAGCATTTT
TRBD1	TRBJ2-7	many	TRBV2	CASRGQAIRQYF	TGTGCCAGCCGGGGACAGGCCATTAGGCAGTACTTC
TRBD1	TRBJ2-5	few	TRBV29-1	CSVGTEQETQYF	TGCAGCGTCGGGACAGAACAAGAGACCCAGTACTTC
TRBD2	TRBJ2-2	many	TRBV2	CATLAGPNTGELFF	TGTGCCACCTTAGCGGGACCTAACACCGGGGAGCTGTTTTTT
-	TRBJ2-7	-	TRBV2	CASSEALYGEQYF	TGTGCCAGCAGTGAAGCGCTTTACGGCGAGCAGTACTTC
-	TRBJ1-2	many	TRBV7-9	CASSLGANYGYTF	TGTGCCAGCAGTTTAGGGGCGAACTATGGCTACACCTTC
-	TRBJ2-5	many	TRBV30	CAWKWPSQETQYF	TGTGCCTGGAAATGGCCCTCCCAAGAGACCCAGTACTTC
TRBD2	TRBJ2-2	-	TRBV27	CASSPNLAGDAGGELFF	TGTGCCAGCAGTCCCAACCTAGCGGGAGATGCTGGCGGGGAGCTGTTTTTT
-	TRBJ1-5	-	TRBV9	CASSTDFGQPQHF	TGTGCCAGCAGCACTGACTTTGGGCAGCCCCAGCATTTT
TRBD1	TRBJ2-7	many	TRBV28	CASRSGTGGYEQYF	TGTGCCAGCAGATCCGGGACAGGGGGCTACGAGCAGTACTTC
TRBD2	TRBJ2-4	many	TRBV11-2	CASSLGTSGRAANIQYF	TGTGCCAGCAGCTTGGGGACTAGCGGGAGGGCCGCAAACATTCAATACTTC
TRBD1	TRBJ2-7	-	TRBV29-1	CSVKGQSYEQYF	TGCAGCGTTAAGGGACAGTCCTACGAGCAGTACTTC
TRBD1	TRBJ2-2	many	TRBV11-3	CASSLGGQVNTGELFF	TGTGCCAGCAGCTTAGGAGGACAGGTGAACACCGGGGAGCTGTTTTTT